These 8 T cell receptor beta chains were all obtained from the same sample, sequenced in a study of blood T cell repertoires in COVID-19. TCRdb's table, derived via immunoSEQ multiplex PCR, lists solely in-frame clones and lacks some. In the table there are under 150,000 clones, 70% to 85% of which are singletons. Sequenced: peripheral blood. Receptors were obtained from a woman of 80 years or more with acute or convalescent COVID-19.

V and J are TRBV7-2 and TRBJ2-7; D is perhaps TRBD2 (6 bases). Per the germline V gene, CDR1 is SGHTA and CDR2 is FQGNSA. Deletions cut 1 base from V and 0 bases from J, with 13 bases between. This CDR3 region has 16 residues. The CDR3: CASSLGGVAASYEQYF. The CDR3 bases are TGTGCCAGCAGCTTAGGGGGGGTAGCGGCCTCCTACGAGCAGTACTTC.

This clone was detected only once. The gene calls are TRBV4-3 and TRBJ2-1, with 13 nucleotides matching TRBD2. V shed 1 base and J 4 bases; nucleotides not matched to a gene: 7. The V gene's germline CDR1 is LGHNA and CDR2 YSLEER. This CDR3 comprises 18 residues. The CDR3 DNA is TGCGCCAGCAGCCAAGTCTGGACTAGCGGGGGAACGTACAATGAGCAGTTCTTC. Residues: CASSQVWTSGGTYNEQFF.

This chain links TRBV5-5 with TRBJ2-7; 8 nucleotides line up with TRBD2. The length of the CDR3 is 16 residues. CDR1 is SGHKS, CDR2 YYEKEE, per germline (reference sequence). With 0 bases clipped from V and 5 bases from J, the junction kept 10 bases outside the gene matches. CDR3 nucleotide sequence: TGTGCCAGCAGCTTGGTAGAGGGACTAGTTTACGACGAGCAGTACTTC. As protein: CASSLVEGLVYDEQYF.

The gene calls are TRBV21-1 and TRBJ2-7; TRBD2 was called by the table and not checked on the DNA. TRBV21-1 is recorded as a pseudogene. This CDR3 has 17 residues. Here the CDR3 DNA reads TGTGCCAGCAGCAAAGAGGGGACTAGCGGGGGGGCCTACGAGCAGTACTTC. This gives the protein CASSKEGTSGGAYEQYF.

The gene calls are TRBV13 and TRBJ2-5; tentative D call: TRBD2 (6 bases). The CDR3 has 14 amino acids. Germline V gives CDR1 PRHDT, CDR2 FYEKMQ (reference sequence). V lost 0 bases and J lost 4, with 9 bases in between. CDR3 DNA sequence: TGTGCCAGCAGCTTAGGAGCGGGTTTAGAGACCCAGTACTTC. Its translation is CASSLGAGLETQYF. Full variable domain (rest looked up from reference TRBV13 and TRBJ2-5): AAGVIQSPRHLIKEKRETATLKCYPIPRHDTVYWYQQGPGQDPQFLISFYEKMQSDKGSIPDRFSAQQFSDYHSELNMSSLELGDSALYFCASSLGAGLETQYFGPGTRLLVL.

The chain carries TRBV18 and TRBJ2-7, with TRBD1 matching over 8 bases. Germline-derived CDR1 and CDR2 are KGHSH and LQKENI. The CDR3 has 14 amino acids. V dropped 5 bases and J dropped 7; count of bases not matched to a gene: 10. The CDR3 spells CASSARQGTTEQYF. CDR3 in DNA: TGTGCCAGCTCAGCCAGACAGGGGACAACAGAGCAGTACTTC.

A single count supports this clone. The CDR3 protein is CAWSVTGVRSEQFF. The CDR3 nucleotides are TGTGCCTGGAGCGTTACCGGGGTGAGGAGTGAGCAGTTCTTC. The rearrangement links TRBV30 to TRBJ2-1, with a weak D call TRBD2 (5 bases). V lost 3 bases to trimming and J lost 9 bases, with 18 bases between them. CDR3 length equals 14 residues. Germline loops: CDR1 GTSNPN, CDR2 SVGIG (reference sequence).

The rearrangement joins TRBV19 to TRBJ1-4; 12 bases map to TRBD1. The CDR3 is 17 residues long. Germline V lookup: CDR1 LNHDA, CDR2 SQIVND (reference sequence). The J segment lost 5 bases and the V segment lost 5 bases, leaving 9 bases of the junction unmatched. CDR3 residues: CASSRGGQGALNEKLFF. CDR3 DNA: TGTGCCAGTAGTCGCGGGGGACAGGGGGCTCTGAATGAAAAACTGTTTTTT.